This record looks at one T cell receptor (beta chain) sequence and its context. The data are from a study of response to subunit inactivated influenza vaccine. J gave up 2 bases and V 0 bases, and 5 bases lay outside the gene matches. The CDR3 consists of 17 residues. Per the germline V gene, CDR1 is MNHEY and CDR2 is SVGEGT. TCRdb ran MiXCR on the RT-PCR reads and lists one entry per CDR3 protein. Of about 480,000 distinct CDR3 sequences in the sample, roughly 9.8% are singletons; the top ten hold 9.5% to 15%. Here the sequenced sample was PBMCs from blood, taken roughly 48 days after vaccination. The V call is TRBV6-2 or TRBV6-3, the J call TRBJ2-5; 11 positions match TRBD2. The TCR sequence derives from a man aged 45-65 years who received an inactivated influenza vaccine. CDR3 DNA: TGTGCCAGCAGTTACTCGCTCCTAGCGGGGGGACAAGAGACCCAGTACTTC. It codes for CASSYSLLAGGQETQYF.